A single sample is the source of the 15 T cell receptor beta chains below, sequenced in a study of vaccination effects on CD4 cells after COVID-19. The method was immunoSEQ multiplex PCR; TCRdb's version includes in-frame clones alone and lacks a portion of them. The table has tens of thousands of clones, roughly 81% seen once; the top ten hold about 2%. A roughly ten-day culture period preceded the isolation of CD4+ T cells. Either the BNT162b2 or mRNA-1273 vaccine was given to participants in two doses. The antigens of these receptors remain unknown. The sample in question was CD4+ T cells from PBMCs cultured without peptide, obtained after COVID-19 vaccination. The source of these receptors is a human donor who received a COVID-19 vaccine.

This clone was observed a single time. The chain uses TRBV5-1 and TRBJ2-1; 9 bases align to TRBD2. Trimming at V came to 4 bases and at J to 6 bases, leaving 8 bases not matched to a gene. This CDR3 is built from 15 residues. Germline CDR1 SGHRS, CDR2 YFSETQ. CDR3 nucleotides: TGCGCCAGCAGCGGGGGCGGGGGGGCCCTCAATGAGCAGTTCTTC. This encodes CASSGGGGALNEQFF.

This clone was detected only a few times. CDR3 nucleotides: TGTGCCAGCTCACCTGCGACGGGTAACTATGGCTACACCTTC. It codes for CASSPATGNYGYTF. This sequence joins TRBV18 and TRBJ1-2; D remains ambiguous. The V end was cut by 3 bases, the J end by 1 base, with 9 bases between. CDR3 length: 14 amino acids. Germline V gene lookup returns CDR1 KGHSH and CDR2 LQKENI.

The genes are TRBV12-3 or TRBV12-4 and TRBJ1-5; D is unresolved. Trimming took off 6 bases at V and 6 bases at J, with 9 bases between the two ends. The CDR3 covers 12 residues. The CDR3 DNA reads as TGTGCCAGCAGCCGGCCCAGTCAGCCCCAGCATTTT. Translation gives CASSRPSQPQHF.

The rearrangement joins TRBV10-1 to TRBJ2-5; TRBD1 might be the D (5 bases). Trimming shortened V by 10 bases and J by 1 base, and 22 bases separated the two germline ends. This CDR3 spans 16 amino acids. CDR1 is WNHNN, CDR2 SYGVQD, per germline (reference sequence). CDR3 protein: CATASDKTRLQETQYF. The CDR3 nucleotides are TGCGCCACCGCATCGGACAAGACCAGACTCCAAGAGACCCAGTACTTC.

This rearrangement joins TRBV4-1 to TRBJ2-1; 9 positions agree with TRBD2. Trimming took 3 bases from V and 0 from J; bases not matched to a gene: 12. Germline CDR1 reads MGHRA; CDR2 reads YSYEKL. The CDR3 loop spans 19 amino acids. CDR3 bases: TGCGCCAGCAGCCATCCCCGGGGACTAGCACTGAGCTCCTACAATGAGCAGTTCTTC. It encodes CASSHPRGLALSSYNEQFF.

The chain recombines TRBV5-1 with TRBJ2-3, with 14 nucleotides matching TRBD2. CDR3 size: 16 residues. V shed 4 bases and J 5 bases; nucleotides not matched to a gene: 6. The germline CDR1 and CDR2 sequences are SGHRS and YFSETQ. This CDR3 is CASSPTSGGAGDTQYF. As DNA, the CDR3 is TGCGCCAGCAGCCCGACTAGCGGGGGGGCCGGAGATACGCAGTATTTT.

The chain combines TRBV9 with TRBJ1-4, with 8 bases fitting TRBD1. Germline CDR1 SGDLS, CDR2 YYNGEE. V trimming: 2 bases; J trimming: 4 bases; junction bases outside the gene matches: 7. This CDR3 is built from 16 residues. This CDR3 is CASSVDPQGVNEKLFF. The CDR3 DNA is TGTGCCAGCAGCGTCGATCCACAGGGGGTTAATGAAAAACTGTTTTTT.

The chain combines TRBV7-9 with TRBJ2-5; 10 bases map to TRBD1. V was clipped by 8 bases and J by 4 bases; unmatched bases: 7. Germline V gene data show CDR1 as SEHNR and CDR2 as FQNEAQ (reference sequence). The CDR3 covers 14 residues. The CDR3 sequence: CASEATGGSETQYF. Here the CDR3 DNA reads TGTGCCAGCGAGGCGACAGGGGGCTCAGAGACCCAGTACTTC.

This clone was counted a few times. The rearrangement uses TRBV3-1 (or the pseudogene TRBV3-2) and TRBJ1-5; D gene uncertain. The V and J ends lost 2 bases and 5 bases respectively, with 13 bases between them. The CDR3 totals 15 residues. Looked up from germline, CDR1 is LGHDT and CDR2 is YNNKEL (reference sequence). CDR3 sequence (DNA): TGTGCCAGCAGCCAAAGCCCCACGGGATATCAGCCCCAGCATTTT. Protein sequence: CASSQSPTGYQPQHF.

This clone appeared a few times. V is TRBV5-1 and J is TRBJ1-5, with D perhaps TRBD1 (5 bases). This CDR3 contains 14 residues. V lost 4 bases, J lost 5 bases, and 13 bases lay in between. Looked up from germline, CDR1 is SGHRS and CDR2 is YFSETQ. Written as DNA, the CDR3 is TGCGCCAGCAGCCCCGGGGCTGGGGATCAGCCCCAGCATTTT. Amino acid sequence: CASSPGAGDQPQHF.

The CDR3: CAWSVSSGGLGSPLHF. The DNA of the CDR3 is TGTGCCTGGAGTGTTTCGTCCGGGGGTCTAGGATCACCCCTCCACTTT. The chain carries TRBV30 and TRBJ1-6, with D possibly matching TRBD1 (5 bases). This CDR3 spans 16 amino acids. Germline CDR1 is GTSNPN and CDR2 is SVGIG (reference sequence). Trimming cost V 0 bases and J 10 bases, with 19 bases left between them.

The gene calls are TRBV24-1 and TRBJ2-3; D could derive from TRBD1 or TRBD2 (5 bases each). Per germline, CDR1 KGHDR and CDR2 SFDVKD. The V end was cut by 4 bases, the J end by 4 bases, with 14 bases between. CDR3 length: 15 amino acids. The CDR3 DNA reads TGTGCCACCAGTGACCCCGGTAGGGGACCAGATACGCAGTATTTT. Its translation: CATSDPGRGPDTQYF.

The J gene is TRBJ1-5, the V gene TRBV4-1; D is perhaps TRBD1 (5 bases). The CDR3 runs 15 residues. V was cut by 4 bases and J by 5 bases, with 15 bases left in between. Germline V gives CDR1 MGHRA, CDR2 YSYEKL. The CDR3 DNA is TGCGCCAGCAGCCGAGGACACCTTCCAGATCAGCCCCAGCATTTT. This encodes CASSRGHLPDQPQHF.

The V gene is TRBV9, the J gene TRBJ2-1; TRBD1 matches at 9 bases. Germline V CDR1 and CDR2: SGDLS, YYNGEE. Trimming took 3 bases from V and 0 from J; bases not matched to a gene: 13. This CDR3 has 19 amino acids. The CDR3 here is CASSARTGVAGSSYNEQFF. In DNA, the CDR3 is TGTGCCAGCAGCGCAAGGACAGGGGTGGCGGGGAGCTCCTACAATGAGCAGTTCTTC.

The chain couples TRBV27 to TRBJ1-5; D is unclear. V lost 6 bases and J 6 bases, leaving 15 bases between the germline ends. This CDR3 is 14 amino acids long. CDR1 is MNHEY and CDR2 is SMNVEV in the germline V gene (reference sequence). The CDR3 nucleotides read TGTGCCAGCAGGGACGGAGTTGGACGTCAGCCCCAGCATTTT. It specifies CASRDGVGRQPQHF.